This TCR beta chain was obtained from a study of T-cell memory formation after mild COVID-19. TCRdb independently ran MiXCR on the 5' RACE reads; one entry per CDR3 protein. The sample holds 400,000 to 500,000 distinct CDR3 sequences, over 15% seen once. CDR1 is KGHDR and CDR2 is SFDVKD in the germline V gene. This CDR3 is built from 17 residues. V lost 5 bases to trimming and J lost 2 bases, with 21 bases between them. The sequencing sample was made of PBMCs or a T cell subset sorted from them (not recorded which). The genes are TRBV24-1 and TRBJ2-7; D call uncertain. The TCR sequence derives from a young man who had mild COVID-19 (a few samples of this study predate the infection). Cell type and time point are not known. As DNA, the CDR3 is TGTGCCACCAGTGCCCTCACTTCGGTACACTTAACCTACGAGCAGTACTTC. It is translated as CATSALTSVHLTYEQYF.